This T cell receptor (beta chain) was found in a study of T cells in Graves' hyperthyroidism and ophthalmopathy. CDR1 is MNHNS and CDR2 is SASEGT in the germline V gene. This CDR3 region has 14 residues. Trimming removed 3 bases at V and 6 bases at J, with 14 bases between. The source material, RNA transcripts, was used to amplify TCR beta CDR3 regions. The TCR CDR3 first-round RT-PCR relied on the HTBI primer set. TCRdb processed the multiplex PCR reads anew with MiXCR; each CDR3 protein has one entry. The repertoire holds a few hundred thousand distinct CDR3 sequences, with around 21% as singletons. The table lists this clonotype with many counts.

Material: blood. This receptor was taken from a man younger than 30 with Graves' hyperthyroidism. V and J are TRBV6-1 and TRBJ1-2; D is possibly TRBD1 (6 bases). Written as DNA, the CDR3 is TGTGCCAGCAGTGACGCCGGGACAACCAATGGCTACACCTTC. It translates to CASSDAGTTNGYTF.